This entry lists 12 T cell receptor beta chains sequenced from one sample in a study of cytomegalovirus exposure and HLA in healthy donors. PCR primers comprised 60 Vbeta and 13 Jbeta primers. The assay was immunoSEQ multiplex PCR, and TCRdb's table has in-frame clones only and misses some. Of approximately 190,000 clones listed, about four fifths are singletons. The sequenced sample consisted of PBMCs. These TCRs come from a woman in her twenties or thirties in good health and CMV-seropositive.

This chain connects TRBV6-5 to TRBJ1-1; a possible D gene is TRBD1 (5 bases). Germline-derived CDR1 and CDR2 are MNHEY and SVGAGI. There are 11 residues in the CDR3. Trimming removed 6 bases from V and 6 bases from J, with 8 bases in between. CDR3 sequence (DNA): TGTGCCAGCAGCCAGGGTTCTGAAGCTTTCTTT. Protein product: CASSQGSEAFF.

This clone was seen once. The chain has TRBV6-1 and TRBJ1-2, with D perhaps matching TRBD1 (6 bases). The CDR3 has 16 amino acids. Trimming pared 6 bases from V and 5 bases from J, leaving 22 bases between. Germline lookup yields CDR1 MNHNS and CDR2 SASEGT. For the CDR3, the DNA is TGTGCCAGCAGGGAATGGGATACAGGGATGGGGTATGGCTACACCTTC. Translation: CASREWDTGMGYGYTF.

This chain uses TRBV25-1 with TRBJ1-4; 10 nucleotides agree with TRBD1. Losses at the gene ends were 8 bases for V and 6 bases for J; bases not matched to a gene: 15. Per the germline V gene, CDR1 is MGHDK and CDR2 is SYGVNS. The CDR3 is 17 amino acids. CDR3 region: CASLGYDTGTGDEKLFF. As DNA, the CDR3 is TGTGCCAGCCTCGGGTATGATACCGGGACAGGGGATGAAAAACTGTTTTTT.

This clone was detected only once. CDR3 sequence (DNA): TGTGCCAGCCTAGGACAGATGAACACTGAAGCTTTCTTT. It yields the protein CASLGQMNTEAFF. This chain joins TRBV2 and TRBJ1-1; D may be TRBD1 (6 bases). The CDR3 has 13 amino acids. Per the germline V gene, CDR1 is SNHLY and CDR2 is FYNNEI. V shed 8 bases and J shed 0 bases, with 10 bases lying between them.

Here the CDR3 reads CASSLRGGGEQYF. CDR3 nucleotides: TGCGCCAGCAGCCTACGGGGGGGTGGCGAGCAGTACTTC. V gene TRBV4-3 combines with J gene TRBJ2-7; 8 bases fit TRBD2. The CDR3 consists of 13 residues. Germline V gene sequence: CDR1 LGHNA, CDR2 YSLEER. After removal of 4 bases from V and 6 bases from J, the junction contained 5 bases not matched to a gene.

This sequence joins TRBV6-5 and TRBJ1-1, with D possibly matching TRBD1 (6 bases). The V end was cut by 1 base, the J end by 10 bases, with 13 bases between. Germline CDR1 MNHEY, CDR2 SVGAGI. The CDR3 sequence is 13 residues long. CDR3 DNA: TGTGCCAGCAGTTACTTACAGGGAAGAGGAGCTTTCTTT. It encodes CASSYLQGRGAFF.

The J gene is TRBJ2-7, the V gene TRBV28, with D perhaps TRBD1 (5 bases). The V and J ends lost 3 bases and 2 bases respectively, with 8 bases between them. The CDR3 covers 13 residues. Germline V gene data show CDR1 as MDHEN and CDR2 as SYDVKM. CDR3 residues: CASSLLGPYEQYF. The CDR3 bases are TGTGCCAGCAGTTTGCTGGGGCCCTACGAGCAGTACTTC.

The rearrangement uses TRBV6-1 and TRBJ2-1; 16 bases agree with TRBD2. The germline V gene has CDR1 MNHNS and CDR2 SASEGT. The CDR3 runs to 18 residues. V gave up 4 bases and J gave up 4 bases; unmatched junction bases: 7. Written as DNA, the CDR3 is TGTGCCAGCAGTGCTCGACCGGGACTAGCGGGGGGGTACAATGAGCAGTTCTTC. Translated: CASSARPGLAGGYNEQFF.

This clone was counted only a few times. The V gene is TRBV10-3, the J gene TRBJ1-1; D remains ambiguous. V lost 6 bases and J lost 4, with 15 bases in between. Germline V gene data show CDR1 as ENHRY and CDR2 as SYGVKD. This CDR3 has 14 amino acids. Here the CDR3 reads CAISPNGLGTEAFF. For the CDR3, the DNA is TGTGCCATCAGCCCGAATGGGCTGGGCACTGAAGCTTTCTTT.

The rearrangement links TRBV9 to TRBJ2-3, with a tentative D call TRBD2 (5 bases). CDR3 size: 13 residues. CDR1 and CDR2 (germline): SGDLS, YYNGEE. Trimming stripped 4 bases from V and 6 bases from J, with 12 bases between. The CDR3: CASSPHRGDTQYF. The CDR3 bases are TGTGCCAGCAGCCCTCACCGAGGGGATACGCAGTATTTT.

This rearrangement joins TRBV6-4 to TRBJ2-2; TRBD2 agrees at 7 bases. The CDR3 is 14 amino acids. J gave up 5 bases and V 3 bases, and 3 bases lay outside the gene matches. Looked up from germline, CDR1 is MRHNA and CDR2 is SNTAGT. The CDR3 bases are TGTGCCAGCAGTGAGGGGGGGTGGACCGGGGAGCTGTTTTTT. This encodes CASSEGGWTGELFF.

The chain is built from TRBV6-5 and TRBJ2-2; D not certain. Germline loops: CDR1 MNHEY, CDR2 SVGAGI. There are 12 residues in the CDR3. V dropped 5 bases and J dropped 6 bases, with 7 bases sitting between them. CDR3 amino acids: CASSPYAGELFF. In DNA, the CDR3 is TGTGCCAGCAGTCCCTATGCCGGGGAGCTGTTTTTT.